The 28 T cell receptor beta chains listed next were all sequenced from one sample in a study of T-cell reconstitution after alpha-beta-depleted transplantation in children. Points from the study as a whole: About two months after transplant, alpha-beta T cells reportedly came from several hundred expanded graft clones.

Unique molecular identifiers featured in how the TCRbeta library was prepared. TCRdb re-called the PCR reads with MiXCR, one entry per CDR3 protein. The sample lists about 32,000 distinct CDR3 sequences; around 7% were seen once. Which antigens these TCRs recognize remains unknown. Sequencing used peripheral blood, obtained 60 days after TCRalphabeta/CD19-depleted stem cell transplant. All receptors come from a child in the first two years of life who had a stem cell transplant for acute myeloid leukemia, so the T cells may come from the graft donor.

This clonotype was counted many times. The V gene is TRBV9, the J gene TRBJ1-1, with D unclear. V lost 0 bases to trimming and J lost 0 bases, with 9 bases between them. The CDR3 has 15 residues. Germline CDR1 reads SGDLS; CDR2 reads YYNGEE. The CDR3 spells CASSVEDSLNTEAFF. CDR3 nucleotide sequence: TGTGCCAGCAGCGTAGAAGATTCCCTGAACACTGAAGCTTTCTTT.

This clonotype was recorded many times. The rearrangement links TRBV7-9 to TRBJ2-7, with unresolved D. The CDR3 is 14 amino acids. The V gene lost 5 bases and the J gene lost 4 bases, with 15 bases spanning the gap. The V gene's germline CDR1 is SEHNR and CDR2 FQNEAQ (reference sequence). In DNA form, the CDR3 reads TGTGCCAGCAGCACCATTGGGCCCATTTACGAGCAGTACTTC. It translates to CASSTIGPIYEQYF.

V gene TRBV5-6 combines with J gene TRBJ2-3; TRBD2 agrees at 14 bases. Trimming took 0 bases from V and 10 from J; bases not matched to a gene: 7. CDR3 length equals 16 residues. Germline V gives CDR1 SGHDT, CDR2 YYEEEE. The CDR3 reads CASSLAGGLAGAAQYF. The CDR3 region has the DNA TGTGCCAGCAGCTTGGCCGGGGGACTAGCGGGGGCTGCGCAGTATTTT. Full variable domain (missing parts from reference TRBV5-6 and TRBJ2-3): DAGVTQSPTHLIKTRGQQVTLRCSPKSGHDTVSWYQQALGQGPQFIFQYYEEEERQRGNFPDRFSGHQFPNYSSELNVNALLLGDSALYLCASSLAGGLAGAAQYFGPGTRLTVL.

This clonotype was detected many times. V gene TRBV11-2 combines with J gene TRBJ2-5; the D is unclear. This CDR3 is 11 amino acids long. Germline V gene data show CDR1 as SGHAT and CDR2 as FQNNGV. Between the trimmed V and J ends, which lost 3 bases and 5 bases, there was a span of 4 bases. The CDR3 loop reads CASSFGETQYF. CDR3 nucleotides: TGTGCCAGCAGCTTCGGGGAGACCCAGTACTTC.

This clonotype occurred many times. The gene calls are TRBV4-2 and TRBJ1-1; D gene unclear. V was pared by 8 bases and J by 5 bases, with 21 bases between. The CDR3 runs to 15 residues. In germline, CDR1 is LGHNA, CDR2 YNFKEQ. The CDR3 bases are TGTGCCAGCGGTTCCGGGCCCCCCTCCGGGACTGAAGCTTTCTTT. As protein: CASGSGPPSGTEAFF.

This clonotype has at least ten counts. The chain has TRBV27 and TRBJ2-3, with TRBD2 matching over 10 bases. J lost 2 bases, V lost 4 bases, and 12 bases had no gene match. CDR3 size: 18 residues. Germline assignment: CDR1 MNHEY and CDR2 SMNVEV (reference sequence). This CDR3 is CASSSRPLLAGDTDTQYF. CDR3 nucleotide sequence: TGTGCCAGCAGTTCCCGCCCCCTGCTAGCGGGAGACACAGATACGCAGTATTTT.

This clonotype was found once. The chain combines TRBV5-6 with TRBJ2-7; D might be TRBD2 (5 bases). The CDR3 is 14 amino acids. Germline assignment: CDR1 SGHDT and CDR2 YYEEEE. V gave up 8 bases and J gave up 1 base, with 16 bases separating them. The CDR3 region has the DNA TGTGCCAGGGGCCCCGGACTCGTTTCCTACGAGCAGTACTTC. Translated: CARGPGLVSYEQYF. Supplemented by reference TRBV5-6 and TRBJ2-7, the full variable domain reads DAGVTQSPTHLIKTRGQQVTLRCSPKSGHDTVSWYQQALGQGPQFIFQYYEEEERQRGNFPDRFSGHQFPNYSSELNVNALLLGDSALYLCARGPGLVSYEQYFGPGTRLTVT.

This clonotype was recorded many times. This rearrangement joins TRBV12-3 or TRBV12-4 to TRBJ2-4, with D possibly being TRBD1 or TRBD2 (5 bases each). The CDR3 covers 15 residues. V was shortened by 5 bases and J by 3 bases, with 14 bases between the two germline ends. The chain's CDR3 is CASSRSRGGKNIQYF. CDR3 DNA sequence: TGTGCCAGCAGTCGGTCGAGGGGCGGCAAAAACATTCAGTACTTC.

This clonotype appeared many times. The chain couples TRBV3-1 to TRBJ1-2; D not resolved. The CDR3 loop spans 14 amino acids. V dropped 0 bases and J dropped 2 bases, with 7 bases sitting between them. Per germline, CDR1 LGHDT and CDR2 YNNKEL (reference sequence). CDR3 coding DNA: TGTGCCAGCAGCCAAGAATTTGAAAACTATGGCTACACCTTC. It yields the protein CASSQEFENYGYTF.

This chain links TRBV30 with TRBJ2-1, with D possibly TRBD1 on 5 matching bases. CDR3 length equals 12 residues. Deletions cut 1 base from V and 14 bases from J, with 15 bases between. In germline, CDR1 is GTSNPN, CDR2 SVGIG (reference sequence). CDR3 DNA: TGTGCCTGGAGTGAAAATGGGGCATCGAAGTTCTTC. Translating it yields CAWSENGASKFF.

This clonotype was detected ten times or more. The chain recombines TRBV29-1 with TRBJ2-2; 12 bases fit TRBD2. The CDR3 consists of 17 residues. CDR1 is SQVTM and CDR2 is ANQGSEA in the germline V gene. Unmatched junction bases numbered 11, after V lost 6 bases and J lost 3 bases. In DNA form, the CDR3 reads TGCAGCGTAAGGACTAGCGGGACCATCGGTTACACCGGGGAGCTGTTTTTT. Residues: CSVRTSGTIGYTGELFF.

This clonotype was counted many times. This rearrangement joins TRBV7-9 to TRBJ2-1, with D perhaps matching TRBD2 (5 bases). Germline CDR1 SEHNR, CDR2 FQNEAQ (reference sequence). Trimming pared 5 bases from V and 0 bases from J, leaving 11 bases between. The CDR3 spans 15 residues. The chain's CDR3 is CASSPGGLSYNEQFF. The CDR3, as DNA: TGTGCCAGCAGCCCCGGAGGCCTCTCCTACAATGAGCAGTTCTTC.

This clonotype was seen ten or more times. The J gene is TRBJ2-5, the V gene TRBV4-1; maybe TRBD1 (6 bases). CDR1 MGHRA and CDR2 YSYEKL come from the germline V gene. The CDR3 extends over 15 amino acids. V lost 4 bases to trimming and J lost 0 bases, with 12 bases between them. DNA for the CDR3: TGCGCCAGCAGCCCCGGACAGAATTACCAAGAGACCCAGTACTTC. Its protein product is CASSPGQNYQETQYF.

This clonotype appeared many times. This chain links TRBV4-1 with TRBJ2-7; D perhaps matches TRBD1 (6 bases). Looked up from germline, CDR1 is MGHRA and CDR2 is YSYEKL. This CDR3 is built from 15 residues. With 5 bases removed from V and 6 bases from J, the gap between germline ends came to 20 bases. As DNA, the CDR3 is TGCGCCAGCAGCTATGGACAGTCCGGTGTGGGCGAGCAGTACTTC. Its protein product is CASSYGQSGVGEQYF.

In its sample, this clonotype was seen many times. The CDR3 protein is CASRLAGQGSYEQYF. The CDR3 DNA reads TGTGCCAGCAGGCTAGCTGGACAGGGTTCTTACGAGCAGTACTTC. The V call is TRBV12-3 or TRBV12-4, the J call TRBJ2-7; 8 nucleotides agree with TRBD1. This CDR3 has 15 amino acids. V was pared by 6 bases and J by 4 bases, with 11 bases of the junction left unmatched.

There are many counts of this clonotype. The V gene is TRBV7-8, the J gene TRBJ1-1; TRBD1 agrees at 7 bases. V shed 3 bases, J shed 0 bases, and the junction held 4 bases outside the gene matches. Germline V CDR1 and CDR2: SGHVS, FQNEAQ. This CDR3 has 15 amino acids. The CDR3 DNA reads TGTGCCAGCAGCTTCGAGACAGGGTTGAACACTGAAGCTTTCTTT. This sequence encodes CASSFETGLNTEAFF.

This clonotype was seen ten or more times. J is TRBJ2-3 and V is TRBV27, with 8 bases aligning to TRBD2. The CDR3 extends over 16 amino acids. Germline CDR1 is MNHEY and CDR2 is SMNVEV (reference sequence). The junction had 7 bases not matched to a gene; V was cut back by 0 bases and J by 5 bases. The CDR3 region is CASSLSIAGSGDTQYF. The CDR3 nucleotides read TGTGCCAGCAGTTTATCCATAGCGGGATCTGGAGATACGCAGTATTTT.

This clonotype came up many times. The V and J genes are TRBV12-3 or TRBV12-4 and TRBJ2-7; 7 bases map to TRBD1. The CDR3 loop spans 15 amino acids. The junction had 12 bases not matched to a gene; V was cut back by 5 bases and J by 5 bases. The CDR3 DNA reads TGTGCCAGCAGTAGATGGACAGGTGCCAACCACGAGCAGTACTTC. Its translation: CASSRWTGANHEQYF.

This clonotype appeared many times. The CDR3 DNA sequence: TGTGCCAGCAGCTCCAGGGTCTCCTCCGGAAACACCATATATTTT. The encoded protein is CASSSRVSSGNTIYF. J is TRBJ1-3 and V is TRBV7-2; D is possibly TRBD1 (5 bases). The V end was cut by 4 bases, the J end by 4 bases, with 14 bases between. The length of the CDR3 is 15 residues. Germline CDR1 and CDR2: SGHTA and FQGNSA.

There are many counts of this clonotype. The CDR3 here is CASSLRGRRETQYF. The DNA for the CDR3 is TGTGCCAGCAGTTTACGGGGGCGGAGGGAGACCCAGTACTTC. V usage is TRBV12-3 or TRBV12-4 and J usage is TRBJ2-5, with D possibly being TRBD1 or TRBD2 (6 bases each). Trimming removed 2 bases from V and 5 bases from J, with 12 bases in between. This CDR3 comprises 14 residues.

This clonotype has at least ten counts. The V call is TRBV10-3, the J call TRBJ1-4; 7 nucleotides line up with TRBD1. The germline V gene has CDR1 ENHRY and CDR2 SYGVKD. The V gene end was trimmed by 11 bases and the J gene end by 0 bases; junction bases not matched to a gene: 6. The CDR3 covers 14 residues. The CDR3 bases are TGTGCCTCCGGAGGGACAGCAACTAATGAAAAACTGTTTTTT. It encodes CASGGTATNEKLFF.

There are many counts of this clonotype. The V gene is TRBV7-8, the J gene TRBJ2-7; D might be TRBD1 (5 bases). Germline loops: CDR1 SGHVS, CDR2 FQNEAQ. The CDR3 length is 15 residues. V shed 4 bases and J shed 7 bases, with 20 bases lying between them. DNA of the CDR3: TGTGCCAGCAGCTACGACAGCCATTTAAGGCGAGAGCAGTACTTC. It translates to CASSYDSHLRREQYF.

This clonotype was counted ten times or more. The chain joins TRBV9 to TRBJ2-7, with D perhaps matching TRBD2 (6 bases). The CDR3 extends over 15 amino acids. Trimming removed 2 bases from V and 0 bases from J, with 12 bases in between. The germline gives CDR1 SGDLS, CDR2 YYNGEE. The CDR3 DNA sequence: TGTGCCAGCAGCGTGGGGGGAAAAGGCTCCTACGAGCAGTACTTC. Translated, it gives CASSVGGKGSYEQYF.

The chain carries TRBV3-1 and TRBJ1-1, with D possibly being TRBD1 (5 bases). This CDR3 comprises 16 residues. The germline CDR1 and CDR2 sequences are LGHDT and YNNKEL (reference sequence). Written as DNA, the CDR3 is TGTACCTTCTGCCATCAGGGTTCAGCCTGGAACACTGAAGCTTTCTTT. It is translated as CTFCHQGSAWNTEAFF. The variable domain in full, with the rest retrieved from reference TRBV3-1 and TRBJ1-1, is DTAVSQTPKYLVTQMGNDKSIKCEQNLGHDTMYWYKQDSKKFLKIMFSYNNKELIINETVPNRFSPKSPDKAHLNLHINSLELGDSAVYFCTFCHQGSAWNTEAFFGQGTRLTVV.

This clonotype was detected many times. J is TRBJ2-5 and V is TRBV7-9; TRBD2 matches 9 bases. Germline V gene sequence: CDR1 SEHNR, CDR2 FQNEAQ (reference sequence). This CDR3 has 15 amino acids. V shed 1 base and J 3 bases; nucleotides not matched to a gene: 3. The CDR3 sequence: CASSLGVAGEETQYF. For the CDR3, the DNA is TGTGCCAGCAGCTTAGGGGTAGCGGGAGAAGAGACCCAGTACTTC.

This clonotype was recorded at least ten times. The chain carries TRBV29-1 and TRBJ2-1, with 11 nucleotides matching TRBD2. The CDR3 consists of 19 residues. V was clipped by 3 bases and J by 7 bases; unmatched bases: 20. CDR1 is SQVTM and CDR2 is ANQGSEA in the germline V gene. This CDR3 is CSVEGGEQGTSGRGNEQFF. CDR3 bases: TGCAGCGTTGAGGGGGGGGAACAGGGAACTAGCGGGAGAGGAAATGAGCAGTTCTTC.

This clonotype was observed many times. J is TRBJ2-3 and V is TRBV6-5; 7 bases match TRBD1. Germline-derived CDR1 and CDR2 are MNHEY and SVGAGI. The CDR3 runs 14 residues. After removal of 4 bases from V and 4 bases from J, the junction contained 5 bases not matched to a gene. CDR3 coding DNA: TGTGCCAGCAGTTCCACAGGGGCGGCAGATACGCAGTATTTT. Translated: CASSSTGAADTQYF.

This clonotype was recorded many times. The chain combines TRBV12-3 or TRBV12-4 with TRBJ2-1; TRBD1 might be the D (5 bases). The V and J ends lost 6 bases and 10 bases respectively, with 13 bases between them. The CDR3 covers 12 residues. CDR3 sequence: CASSILAGEQFF. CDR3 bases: TGTGCCAGCAGCATCCTTGCAGGGGAGCAGTTCTTC.